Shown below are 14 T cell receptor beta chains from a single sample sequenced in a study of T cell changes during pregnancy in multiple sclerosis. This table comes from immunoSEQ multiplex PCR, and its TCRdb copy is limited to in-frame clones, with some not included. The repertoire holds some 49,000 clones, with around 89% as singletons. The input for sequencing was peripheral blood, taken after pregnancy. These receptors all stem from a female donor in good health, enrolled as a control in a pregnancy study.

CDR3 loop: CASSPDGGDTEAFF. The CDR3 DNA follows: TGTGCCAGCAGCCCGGACGGGGGGGACACTGAAGCTTTCTTT. The V and J genes are TRBV11-2 and TRBJ1-1; tentative D call: TRBD1 (5 bases). The CDR3 totals 14 residues. Trimming took off 5 bases at V and 3 bases at J, with 13 bases between the two ends. Germline CDR1 is SGHAT and CDR2 is FQNNGV.

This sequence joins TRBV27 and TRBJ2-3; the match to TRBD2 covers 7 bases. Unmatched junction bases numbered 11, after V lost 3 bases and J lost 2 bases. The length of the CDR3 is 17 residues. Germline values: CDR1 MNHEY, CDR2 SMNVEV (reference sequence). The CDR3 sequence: CASSFIGGRRSTDTQYF. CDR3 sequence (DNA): TGTGCCAGCAGTTTTATAGGCGGGAGAAGATCCACAGATACGCAGTATTTT.

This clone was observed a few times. CDR3 bases: TGTGCCAGCAGCTCGGGACAGGGGGCGCATAATTCACCCCTCCACTTT. Amino acids: CASSSGQGAHNSPLHF. This sequence joins TRBV11-2 and TRBJ1-6; 12 bases fit TRBD1. Trimming took 4 bases from V and 5 from J; bases not matched to a gene: 3. This CDR3 has 16 residues. Germline V gene data show CDR1 as SGHAT and CDR2 as FQNNGV.

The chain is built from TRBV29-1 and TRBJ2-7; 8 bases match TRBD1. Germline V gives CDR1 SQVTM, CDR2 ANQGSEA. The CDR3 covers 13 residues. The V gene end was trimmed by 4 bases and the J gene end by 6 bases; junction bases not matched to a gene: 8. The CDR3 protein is CSVVSITGGEQYF. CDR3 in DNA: TGCAGCGTTGTGTCCATCACAGGGGGCGAGCAGTACTTC.

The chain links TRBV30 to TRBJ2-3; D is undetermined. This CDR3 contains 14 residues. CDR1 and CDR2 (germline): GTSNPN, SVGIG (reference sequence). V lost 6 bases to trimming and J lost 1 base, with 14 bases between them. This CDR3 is CACPSETRTDTQYF. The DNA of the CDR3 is TGTGCCTGCCCAAGCGAGACCCGCACAGATACGCAGTATTTT.

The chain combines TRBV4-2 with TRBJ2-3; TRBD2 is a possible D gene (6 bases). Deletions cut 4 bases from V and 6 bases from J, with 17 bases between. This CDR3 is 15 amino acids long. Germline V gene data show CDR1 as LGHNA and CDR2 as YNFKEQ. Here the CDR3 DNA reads TGTGCCAGCAGCCGGGAGGCGCGATCGAGGGATACGCAGTATTTT. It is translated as CASSREARSRDTQYF.

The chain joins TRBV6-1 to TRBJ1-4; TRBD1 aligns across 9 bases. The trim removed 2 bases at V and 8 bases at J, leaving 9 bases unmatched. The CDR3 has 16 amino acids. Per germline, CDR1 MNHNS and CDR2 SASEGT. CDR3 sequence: CASSEFVGTGREKLFF. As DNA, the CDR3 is TGTGCCAGCAGTGAATTTGTTGGGACAGGGAGGGAAAAACTGTTTTTT.

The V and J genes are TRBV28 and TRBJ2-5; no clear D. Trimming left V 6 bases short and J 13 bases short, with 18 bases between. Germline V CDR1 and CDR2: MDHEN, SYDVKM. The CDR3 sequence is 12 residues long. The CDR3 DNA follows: TGTGCCAGCAGGGGCGTCTCGGCCCGGCGGTACTTC. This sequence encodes CASRGVSARRYF.

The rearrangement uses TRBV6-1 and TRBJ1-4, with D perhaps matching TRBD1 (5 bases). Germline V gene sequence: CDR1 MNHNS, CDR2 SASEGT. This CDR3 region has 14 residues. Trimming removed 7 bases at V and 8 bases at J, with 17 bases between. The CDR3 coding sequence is TGTGCCAGCAATACAGGCCCCCAAAGAGAAAAACTGTTTTTT. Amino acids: CASNTGPQREKLFF.

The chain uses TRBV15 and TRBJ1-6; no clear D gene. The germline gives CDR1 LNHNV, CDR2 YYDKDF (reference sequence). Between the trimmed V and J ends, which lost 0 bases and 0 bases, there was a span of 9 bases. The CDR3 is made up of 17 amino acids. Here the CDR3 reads CATSRDLSGSYNSPLHF. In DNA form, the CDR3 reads TGTGCCACCAGCAGAGATCTTTCCGGCTCCTATAATTCACCCCTCCACTTT.

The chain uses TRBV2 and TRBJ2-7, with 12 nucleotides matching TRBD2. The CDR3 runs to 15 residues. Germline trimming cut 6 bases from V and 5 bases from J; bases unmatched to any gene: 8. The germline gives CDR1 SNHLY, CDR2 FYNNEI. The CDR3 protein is CASRFRLAGDDEQYF. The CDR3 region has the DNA TGTGCCAGCAGATTCCGACTAGCGGGAGACGACGAGCAGTACTTC.

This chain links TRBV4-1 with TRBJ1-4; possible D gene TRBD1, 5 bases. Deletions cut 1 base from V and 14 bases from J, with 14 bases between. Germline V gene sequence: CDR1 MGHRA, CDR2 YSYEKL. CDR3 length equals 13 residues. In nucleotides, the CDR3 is TGCGCCAGCAGCCAAGGGTTGGGGGGTATGCTGTTTTTT. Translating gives CASSQGLGGMLFF.

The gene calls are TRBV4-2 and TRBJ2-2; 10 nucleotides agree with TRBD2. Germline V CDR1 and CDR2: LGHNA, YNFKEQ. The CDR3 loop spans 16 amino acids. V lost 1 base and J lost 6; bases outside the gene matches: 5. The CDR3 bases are TGTGCCAGCAGCCAAGGGCTAGCGGGGGAACCCGGGGAGCTGTTTTTT. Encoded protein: CASSQGLAGEPGELFF.

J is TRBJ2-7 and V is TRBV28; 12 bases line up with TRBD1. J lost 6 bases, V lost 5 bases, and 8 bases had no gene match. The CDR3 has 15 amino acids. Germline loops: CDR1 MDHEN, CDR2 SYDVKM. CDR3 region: CASSLWGQGAVEQYF. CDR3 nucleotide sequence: TGTGCCAGCAGTCTCTGGGGACAGGGGGCTGTCGAGCAGTACTTC.